The TCR beta chain described here comes from a study of CD8+CD57+ T cells in acquired aplastic anemia. Study summary: Sorting CD4+ and CD8+ cells gave DNA averaging approximately 3 ug. Healthy donors yielded around 11 million CD4+ cell reads on average.

Genomic DNA provided the template from which TCR beta VDJ and CDR3 profiles were obtained. TCRdb reprocessed the reads with MiXCR, giving one entry per CDR3 protein. This table holds under 40,000 distinct CDR3 sequences, around 82% found once. The CDR3 loop spans 15 amino acids. Looked up from germline, CDR1 is LNHDA and CDR2 is SQIVND (reference sequence). J gave up 4 bases and V 5 bases, and 10 bases lay outside the gene matches. The material sequenced was sorted CD4+, CD8+, or CD8+CD57+ T cells (not recorded which) from PBMCs. The TCR sequence derives from a human donor in good health, serving as a control. The chain joins TRBV19 to TRBJ1-2; 7 bases agree with TRBD1. The DNA of the CDR3 is TGTGCCAGTAGTCCTACTGACAGGGTGGGCTATGGCTACACCTTC. Translated: CASSPTDRVGYGYTF. Looking up the rest from reference TRBV19 and TRBJ1-2 gives the full variable domain: DGGITQSPKYLFRKEGQNVTLSCEQNLNHDAMYWYRQDPGQGLRLIYYSQIVNDFQKGDIAEGYSVSREKKESFPLTVTSAQKNPTAFYLCASSPTDRVGYGYTFGSGTRLTVV.